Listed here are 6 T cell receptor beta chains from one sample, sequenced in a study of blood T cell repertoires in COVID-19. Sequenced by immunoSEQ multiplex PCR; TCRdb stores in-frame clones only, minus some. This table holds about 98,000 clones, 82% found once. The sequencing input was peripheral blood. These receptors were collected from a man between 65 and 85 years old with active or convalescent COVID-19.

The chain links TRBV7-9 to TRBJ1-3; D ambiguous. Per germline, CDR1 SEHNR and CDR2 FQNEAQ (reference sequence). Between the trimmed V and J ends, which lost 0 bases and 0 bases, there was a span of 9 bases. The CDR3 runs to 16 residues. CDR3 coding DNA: TGTGCCAGCAGCTTAGCACCCCAGTACTCTGGAAACACCATATATTTT. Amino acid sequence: CASSLAPQYSGNTIYF.

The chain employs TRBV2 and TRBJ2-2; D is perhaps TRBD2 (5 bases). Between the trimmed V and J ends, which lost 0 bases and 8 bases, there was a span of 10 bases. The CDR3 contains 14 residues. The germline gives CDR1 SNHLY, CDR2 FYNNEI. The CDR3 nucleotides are TGTGCCAGCAGTGAAGCCGGGGATCGTGGGGAGCTGTTTTTT. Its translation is CASSEAGDRGELFF.

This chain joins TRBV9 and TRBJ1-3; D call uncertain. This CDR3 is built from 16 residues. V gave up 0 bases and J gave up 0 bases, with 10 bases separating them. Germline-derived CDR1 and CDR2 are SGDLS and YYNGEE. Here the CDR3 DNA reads TGTGCCAGCAGCGTAGCGAGCGGGTACTCTGGAAACACCATATATTTT. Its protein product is CASSVASGYSGNTIYF.

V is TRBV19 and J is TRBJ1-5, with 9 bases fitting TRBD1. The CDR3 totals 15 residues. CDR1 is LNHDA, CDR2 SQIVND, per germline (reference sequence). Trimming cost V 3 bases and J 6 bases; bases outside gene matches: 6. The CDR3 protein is CASSIEDRGSQPQHF. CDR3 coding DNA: TGTGCCAGTAGTATTGAGGACAGGGGAAGTCAGCCCCAGCATTTT.

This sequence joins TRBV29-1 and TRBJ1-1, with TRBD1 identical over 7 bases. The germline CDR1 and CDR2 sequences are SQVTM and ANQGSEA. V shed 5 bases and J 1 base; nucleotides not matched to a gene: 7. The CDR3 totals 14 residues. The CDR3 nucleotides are TGCAGCGTTTCCACGGGACAGCGGAACACTGAAGCTTTCTTT. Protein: CSVSTGQRNTEAFF.

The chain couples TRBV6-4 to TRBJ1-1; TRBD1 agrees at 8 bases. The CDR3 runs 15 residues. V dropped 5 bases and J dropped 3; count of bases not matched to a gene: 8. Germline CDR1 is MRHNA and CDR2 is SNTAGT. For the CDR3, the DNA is TGTGCCAGCAGTAAGACAGGGGTGAGCGACACTGAAGCTTTCTTT. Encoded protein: CASSKTGVSDTEAFF.